This T cell receptor (beta chain) was observed in a study of T cell responses to AZD1222 COVID-19 vaccine. Overall study results and limits: Spike-specific TCR breadth and depth both grew after two AZD1222 doses. Vaccine-related CD4 TCRs covered spike, predominating at 160-218 and 743-854. There were repertoire samples only from the period after the peak T cell response.

A note on this clone: Antigen specificity is unknown.

The CDR3 runs to 14 residues. V was pared by 0 bases and J by 1 base, with 7 bases between. CDR1 SGHRS and CDR2 YFSETQ come from the germline V gene. Assay used: immunoSEQ multiplex PCR; TCRdb lists only in-frame clones, some missing. Of approximately 110,000 clones in the sample, approximately 90% were seen once. The sequenced sample was peripheral blood, obtained 28 days after the second AZD1222 dose. This clonotype originated in an adult who received the AZD1222 COVID-19 vaccine. The chain combines TRBV5-1 with TRBJ1-2, with unresolved D. CDR3 sequence reads: CASSLEQINYGYTF. The CDR3 DNA reads as TGCGCCAGCAGCTTGGAACAGATTAACTATGGCTACACCTTC.